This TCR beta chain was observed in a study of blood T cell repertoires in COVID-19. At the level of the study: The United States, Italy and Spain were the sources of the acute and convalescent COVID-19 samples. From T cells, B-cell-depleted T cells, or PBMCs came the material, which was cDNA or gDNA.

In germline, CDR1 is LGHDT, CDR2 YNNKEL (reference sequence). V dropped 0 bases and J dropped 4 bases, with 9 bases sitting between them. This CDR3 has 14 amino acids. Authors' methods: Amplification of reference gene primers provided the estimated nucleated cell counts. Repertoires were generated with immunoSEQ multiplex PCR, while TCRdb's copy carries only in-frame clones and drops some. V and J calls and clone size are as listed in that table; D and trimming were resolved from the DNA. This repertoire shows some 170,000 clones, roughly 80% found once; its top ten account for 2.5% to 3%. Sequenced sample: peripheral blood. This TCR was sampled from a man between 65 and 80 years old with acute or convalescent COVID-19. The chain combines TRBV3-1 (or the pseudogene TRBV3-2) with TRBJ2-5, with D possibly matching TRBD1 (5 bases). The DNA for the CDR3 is TGTGCCAGCAGCCAAGACAGGGTCCGAGAGACCCAGTACTTC. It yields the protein CASSQDRVRETQYF.